The 26 T cell receptor beta chains reported below all come from one sample, sequenced in a study of shared clonotypes between healthy human individuals. The assay was immunoSEQ multiplex PCR, and TCRdb's table has in-frame clones only and misses some. The sample has 2 million to 3 million clones; over 85% are singletons. The specimen sequenced was naive CD4+ T cells from PBMCs. Specified subset: CD45RA+ positively selected. Receptors were obtained from a man aged 18 to 30 in good health. Some clones in this sample may be carry-over from other donors' samples.

The chain couples TRBV10-2 to TRBJ2-3; perhaps D is TRBD1 or TRBD2 (6 bases each). The CDR3 runs to 15 residues. From germline, CDR1 is WSHSY and CDR2 SAAADI. V shed 7 bases and J shed 5 bases, with 19 bases lying between them. CDR3: CASTQSGARRDTQYF. The DNA for the CDR3 is TGCGCCAGCACTCAATCGGGGGCCCGACGAGATACGCAGTATTTT.

The table lists this clone with a count of one. V gene TRBV27 combines with J gene TRBJ1-4, with D maybe TRBD1 (6 bases). Trimming took off 3 bases at V and 7 bases at J, with 12 bases between the two ends. Germline CDR1 MNHEY, CDR2 SMNVEV (reference sequence). This CDR3 has 14 residues. The DNA of the CDR3 is TGTGCCAGCAGTTTGTGGGCCAGGGGTGAAAAACTGTTTTTT. It encodes CASSLWARGEKLFF.

V is TRBV7-9 and J is TRBJ2-7, with TRBD1 identical over 7 bases. The length of the CDR3 is 13 residues. CDR1 is SEHNR, CDR2 FQNEAQ, per germline (reference sequence). The V and J ends lost 4 bases and 5 bases, in that order; junction bases with no gene match: 5. The CDR3 DNA reads TGTGCCAGCAGCTCCAGGGGGTTGGACGAGCAGTACTTC. Amino acids: CASSSRGLDEQYF.

Turning to this clone: Other DNA variants within this sample encode the same CDR3. J is TRBJ2-2 and V is TRBV5-1; TRBD1 aligns across 8 bases. Germline V lookup: CDR1 SGHRS, CDR2 YFSETQ. V was pared by 1 base and J by 5 bases, with 4 bases of the junction left unmatched. The CDR3 totals 15 residues. The CDR3 sequence is CASSLRTGRTGELFF. Here the CDR3 DNA reads TGCGCCAGCAGCTTGCGGACAGGGAGGACCGGGGAGCTGTTTTTT.

This chain connects TRBV28 to TRBJ1-5, with 8 positions matching TRBD1. CDR1 is MDHEN, CDR2 SYDVKM, per germline. The junction had 12 bases not matched to a gene; V was cut back by 4 bases and J by 7 bases. CDR3 length: 16 residues. Here the CDR3 reads CASSSRTGNRGQPQHF. In DNA form, the CDR3 reads TGTGCCAGCAGTTCAAGGACAGGGAATCGGGGACAGCCCCAGCATTTT.

V and J are TRBV9 and TRBJ2-3; 12 bases map to TRBD2. With 3 bases clipped from V and 8 bases from J, the junction kept 4 bases outside the gene matches. The CDR3 runs 14 residues. The germline gives CDR1 SGDLS, CDR2 YYNGEE. CDR3 in amino acids: CASSAGLAGLTQYF. CDR3 in DNA: TGTGCCAGCAGCGCCGGACTAGCGGGACTTACGCAGTATTTT.

The V call is TRBV28, the J call TRBJ1-2; D perhaps matches TRBD1 (5 bases). Germline lookup yields CDR1 MDHEN and CDR2 SYDVKM. This CDR3 comprises 15 residues. Deletions cut 5 bases from V and 2 bases from J, with 15 bases between. CDR3 DNA sequence: TGTGCCAGCAGTCCCCCTTGGGACTCCAACTATGGCTACACCTTC. Its translation is CASSPPWDSNYGYTF.

With regard to this clone: In the same sample, other DNA sequences code for this CDR3. V usage is TRBV20-1 and J usage is TRBJ2-5; possibly TRBD2 for D (5 bases). The CDR3 has 11 residues. From germline, CDR1 is DFQATT and CDR2 SNEGSKA (reference sequence). The ends were cut back, 6 bases at V and 3 bases at J, with 8 bases in the middle. The CDR3 spells CSATSEETQYF. CDR3 coding DNA: TGCAGTGCCACTAGTGAAGAGACCCAGTACTTC.

The chain joins TRBV11-3 to TRBJ2-2; D perhaps matches TRBD2 (7 bases). The V and J ends lost 5 bases and 5 bases respectively, with 21 bases between them. This CDR3 is built from 17 residues. Germline V gene sequence: CDR1 SGHNT, CDR2 YENEEA. The CDR3 DNA reads as TGTGCCAGCAGCCCCGGCCGGGGGGCGCCGAGAACCGGGGAGCTGTTTTTT. It yields the protein CASSPGRGAPRTGELFF.

The chain recombines TRBV28 with TRBJ2-7, with D tentatively TRBD1 or TRBD2 (5 bases each). The CDR3 loop spans 14 amino acids. Looked up from germline, CDR1 is MDHEN and CDR2 is SYDVKM. The V end lost 6 bases, the J end lost 2 bases, and 14 bases lay between the germline ends. CDR3 DNA: TGTGCCAGCAGCTTGGGACCAGCGCCCTACGAGCAGTACTTC. This sequence encodes CASSLGPAPYEQYF.

The gene calls are TRBV12-2 and TRBJ2-3; TRBD1 is taken as the D call from the table, unchecked against the DNA. TRBV12-2 is tagged as a pseudogene. The CDR3 has 14 residues. The chain's CDR3 is CASRPRGDTDTQYF. The CDR3 DNA sequence: TGTGCAAGTCGCCCCAGGGGGGACACAGATACGCAGTATTTT.

V gene TRBV7-2 combines with J gene TRBJ2-1; 8 bases align to TRBD2. Trimming removed 1 base from V and 11 bases from J; junction bases left unmatched: 7. Germline V gene data show CDR1 as SGHTA and CDR2 as FQGNSA. This CDR3 comprises 14 residues. The CDR3 nucleotides are TGTGCCAGCAGCTTAGTCGCGCGGGAGGCCAAGCAGTTCTTC. Encoded protein: CASSLVAREAKQFF.

The J gene is TRBJ1-2, the V gene TRBV6-5; 7 bases map to TRBD1. Trimming cost V 6 bases and J 4 bases; bases outside gene matches: 11. Germline V gives CDR1 MNHEY, CDR2 SVGAGI. This CDR3 region has 15 residues. CDR3 sequence (DNA): TGTGCCAGCAGCCGAAATTGGGGACAGATCTATGGCTACACCTTC. Translation: CASSRNWGQIYGYTF.

The chain uses TRBV2 and TRBJ2-1, with 14 positions matching TRBD2. The CDR3 spans 16 residues. Germline V gene lookup returns CDR1 SNHLY and CDR2 FYNNEI. V trimming: 6 bases; J trimming: 4 bases; junction bases outside the gene matches: 5. Here the CDR3 reads CASRGTSGSRYNEQFF. As DNA, the CDR3 is TGTGCCAGCAGGGGGACTAGCGGGAGTAGGTACAATGAGCAGTTCTTC.

This clone showed up just a few times. The gene calls are TRBV28 and TRBJ1-1, with TRBD1 identical over 11 bases. CDR3 length equals 12 residues. V dropped 4 bases and J dropped 14; count of bases not matched to a gene: 6. The germline V gene encodes CDR1 MDHEN and CDR2 SYDVKM. The CDR3 loop reads CASSSPGQGEFF. CDR3 DNA: TGTGCCAGCAGTTCACCGGGACAGGGGGAATTCTTT.

This clone was observed a single time. This rearrangement joins TRBV25-1 to TRBJ1-1, with D possibly being TRBD1 (5 bases). This CDR3 contains 13 residues. Per the germline V gene, CDR1 is MGHDK and CDR2 is SYGVNS. Trimming pared 4 bases from V and 0 bases from J, leaving 6 bases between. The CDR3 DNA reads TGTGCCAGCAGTGCACAGGTGAACACTGAAGCTTTCTTT. As protein: CASSAQVNTEAFF.

The rearrangement joins TRBV11-1 to TRBJ1-2; perhaps TRBD1 as D (6 bases). CDR3 size: 15 residues. CDR1 and CDR2 (germline): SGHAT, FQDESV (reference sequence). Trimming removed 6 bases at V and 6 bases at J, with 20 bases between. This CDR3 reads CASSIDIRGSDGYTF. The CDR3 bases are TGTGCCAGCAGTATTGACATCAGGGGATCGGATGGCTACACCTTC.

The J gene is TRBJ1-3, the V gene TRBV5-1; weak D call: TRBD1 (6 bases). This CDR3 has 16 residues. Germline-derived CDR1 and CDR2 are SGHRS and YFSETQ. The V end lost 7 bases, the J end lost 0 bases, and 17 bases lay between the germline ends. Here the CDR3 DNA reads TGCGCCAGCCCTCTAAGGACAGTTTGCTCTGGAAACACCATATATTTT. Translating gives CASPLRTVCSGNTIYF.

This chain joins TRBV18 and TRBJ1-3; no clear D gene. The CDR3 is 14 residues long. Germline values: CDR1 KGHSH, CDR2 LQKENI. The V end lost 3 bases, the J end lost 2 bases, and 8 bases lay between the germline ends. As DNA, the CDR3 is TGTGCCAGCTCACCCCAGAGGGCTGGAAACACCATATATTTT. It specifies CASSPQRAGNTIYF.

The chain employs TRBV6-4 and TRBJ2-2; D remains unclear. Trimming took off 0 bases at V and 4 bases at J, with 12 bases between the two ends. This CDR3 contains 16 residues. Germline V gene sequence: CDR1 MRHNA, CDR2 SNTAGT. The CDR3 DNA follows: TGTGCCAGCAGTGACTCCGCCACGATTGGCACCGGGGAGCTGTTTTTT. This codes for CASSDSATIGTGELFF.

This clone was seen only once. This chain links TRBV18 with TRBJ1-5; no clear D gene. V was cut by 3 bases and J by 7 bases, with 25 bases left in between. This CDR3 is 18 amino acids long. Germline loops: CDR1 KGHSH, CDR2 LQKENI. CDR3 residues: CASSPSNSPGGTGQPQHF. The CDR3 DNA reads TGTGCCAGCTCACCCTCTAATTCACCCGGAGGAACGGGGCAGCCCCAGCATTTT.

Points on this clone: Other DNA sequences in the same sample also yield this CDR3. The chain recombines TRBV5-1 with TRBJ2-5, with 12 bases matching TRBD1. This CDR3 is built from 17 residues. The J segment lost 0 bases and the V segment lost 3 bases, leaving 6 bases of the junction unmatched. Germline V gives CDR1 SGHRS, CDR2 YFSETQ. DNA for the CDR3: TGCGCCAGCAGCTCCGGGACAGGGGGCTCGTACCAAGAGACCCAGTACTTC. This encodes CASSSGTGGSYQETQYF.

The chain uses TRBV28 and TRBJ1-1, with D possibly being TRBD1 (5 bases). Trimming shortened V by 3 bases and J by 2 bases, and 13 bases separated the two germline ends. Germline CDR1 reads MDHEN; CDR2 reads SYDVKM. CDR3 length: 15 amino acids. CDR3 amino acids: CASSFPRTPNTEAFF. For the CDR3, the DNA is TGTGCCAGCAGTTTCCCGAGGACACCAAACACTGAAGCTTTCTTT. Supplemented by reference TRBV28 and TRBJ1-1, the full variable domain reads DVKVTQSSRYLVKRTGEKVFLECVQDMDHENMFWYRQDPGLGLRLIYFSYDVKMKEKGDIPEGYSVSREKKERFSLILESASTNQTSMYLCASSFPRTPNTEAFFGQGTRLTVV.

The chain links TRBV2 to TRBJ2-7; either TRBD1 or TRBD2 may fit D (5 bases each). V lost 6 bases and J 1 base, leaving 13 bases between the germline ends. The germline CDR1 and CDR2 sequences are SNHLY and FYNNEI. The CDR3 length is 14 residues. The CDR3 protein is CASRSGTGSYEQYF. CDR3 coding DNA: TGTGCCAGCAGGTCGGGGACGGGATCCTACGAGCAGTACTTC.

This clone was detected only a few times. The V call is TRBV9, the J call TRBJ1-5, with unresolved D. CDR3 length: 13 residues. Germline V lookup: CDR1 SGDLS, CDR2 YYNGEE. V was clipped by 0 bases and J by 4 bases, with 5 bases between them. The CDR3 bases are TGTGCCAGCAGCGTAGGATGGAATCAGCCCCAGCATTTT. It specifies CASSVGWNQPQHF.

The V and J genes are TRBV11-2 and TRBJ2-3; 9 bases align to TRBD1. Germline assignment: CDR1 SGHAT and CDR2 FQNNGV. CDR3 length equals 16 residues. V shed 5 bases and J 4 bases; nucleotides not matched to a gene: 10. CDR3 loop: CASSRESTGGADTQYF. The CDR3 DNA is TGTGCCAGCAGCCGGGAAAGCACAGGGGGCGCAGATACGCAGTATTTT.